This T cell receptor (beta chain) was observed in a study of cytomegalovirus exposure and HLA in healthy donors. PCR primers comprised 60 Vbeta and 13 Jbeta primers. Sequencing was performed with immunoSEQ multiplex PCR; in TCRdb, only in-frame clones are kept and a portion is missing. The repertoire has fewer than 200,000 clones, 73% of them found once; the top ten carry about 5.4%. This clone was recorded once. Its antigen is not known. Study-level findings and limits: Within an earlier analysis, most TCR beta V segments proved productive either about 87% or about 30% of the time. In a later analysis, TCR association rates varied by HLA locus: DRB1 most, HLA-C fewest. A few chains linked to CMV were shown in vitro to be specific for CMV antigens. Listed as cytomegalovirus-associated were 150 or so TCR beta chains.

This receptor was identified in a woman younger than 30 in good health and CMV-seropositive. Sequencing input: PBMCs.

CDR3 DNA: TGTGCCAGCAGTGCCCAGGGAAACTATGGCTACACCTTC. Translating it yields CASSAQGNYGYTF. The chain couples TRBV27 to TRBJ1-2; the D gene is possibly TRBD1 (5 bases). Trimming left V 5 bases short and J 2 bases short, with 9 bases between. The CDR3 sequence is 13 residues long. CDR1 and CDR2 (germline): MNHEY, SMNVEV (reference sequence).